This T cell receptor beta chain is drawn from a study of blood T cell repertoires in COVID-19. This CDR3 is 15 amino acids long. Trimming removed 3 bases from V and 6 bases from J; junction bases left unmatched: 5. Germline-derived CDR1 and CDR2 are SGHTA and FQGNSA. TCRdb's copy holds only in-frame clones and misses some; the assay was immunoSEQ multiplex PCR. The table lists about 94,000 clones, 87% of them singletons. Specimen: peripheral blood. The rearrangement uses TRBV7-2 and TRBJ1-6; 7 bases are shared with TRBD1. This sequence was found in a woman at least 80 years old with acute or convalescent COVID-19. This chain's CDR3 is CASSFDRVANSPLHF. As DNA, the CDR3 is TGTGCCAGCAGCTTTGACAGGGTAGCTAATTCACCCCTCCACTTT.